One sample yielded the 15 T cell receptor beta chains listed below, sequenced in a study of shared clonotypes between healthy human individuals. Libraries were prepared by immunoSEQ multiplex PCR; TCRdb keeps only in-frame clonotypes and omits some of them. The sample consists of 2,500,000 or so clones, 80% to 95% of them appearing once. The material sequenced was naive CD4+ T cells from PBMCs. Specified subset: CD45RA+ positively selected. These receptor sequences come from a man younger than 30 in good health. Some clones in this sample may be carry-over from other donors' samples.

The chain is built from TRBV19 and TRBJ2-5, with 8 nucleotides matching TRBD2. Losses at the gene ends were 6 bases for V and 2 bases for J; bases not matched to a gene: 8. This CDR3 region has 15 residues. Germline V lookup: CDR1 LNHDA, CDR2 SQIVND (reference sequence). In nucleotides, the CDR3 is TGTGCCAGTAGGGGAGGGGCGGGAGGTCAAGAGACCCAGTACTTC. This codes for CASRGGAGGQETQYF.

This CDR3 is CASSSIAGGEQYF. In nucleotides, the CDR3 is TGTGCCAGCAGCTCCATAGCGGGGGGGGAGCAGTACTTC. This sequence joins TRBV7-9 and TRBJ2-7; TRBD2 aligns across 11 bases. CDR1 is SEHNR, CDR2 FQNEAQ, per germline (reference sequence). The J segment lost 7 bases and the V segment lost 4 bases, leaving 3 bases of the junction unmatched. The CDR3 loop spans 13 amino acids.

Note on this clone: Within the sample, other DNA sequences also encode this same CDR3. The chain is built from TRBV29-1 and TRBJ1-1; D call uncertain. The germline V and J ends were trimmed by 3 bases and 4 bases, with 6 bases remaining between them. This CDR3 region has 11 residues. Germline V lookup: CDR1 SQVTM, CDR2 ANQGSEA. CDR3 nucleotides: TGCAGCGTTGAGCGGGCCACTGAAGCTTTCTTT. Protein sequence: CSVERATEAFF. Full variable domain (remainder filled in from reference TRBV29-1 and TRBJ1-1): SAVISQKPSRDICQRGTSLTIQCQVDSQVTMMFWYRQQPGQSLTLIATANQGSEATYESGFVIDKFPISRPNLTFSTLTVSNMSPEDSSIYLCSVERATEAFFGQGTRLTVV.

The chain joins TRBV7-3 to TRBJ2-7, with D possibly being TRBD1 (6 bases). Trimming shortened V by 1 base and J by 2 bases, and 12 bases separated the two germline ends. The CDR3 spans 15 residues. Looked up from germline, CDR1 is SGHTA and CDR2 is FQGTGA. CDR3 nucleotide sequence: TGTGCCAGCAGCTTAAATGCACAGGGAACCTACGAGCAGTACTTC. It yields the protein CASSLNAQGTYEQYF. The full variable domain, rest sourced from reference TRBV7-3 and TRBJ2-7, is GAGVSQTPSNKVTEKGKYVELRCDPISGHTALYWYRQSLGQGPEFLIYFQGTGAADDSGLPNDRFFAVRPEGSVSTLKIQRTERGDSAVYLCASSLNAQGTYEQYFGPGTRLTVT.

The chain employs TRBV5-1 and TRBJ2-1; 7 nucleotides align to TRBD2. Germline V gives CDR1 SGHRS, CDR2 YFSETQ. This CDR3 has 16 amino acids. The trim removed 0 bases at V and 9 bases at J, leaving 12 bases unmatched. The CDR3, as DNA: TGCGCCAGCAGCTTGGCTCTAGTGGGAGGGCCTGGTGAGCAGTTCTTC. As protein: CASSLALVGGPGEQFF.

This clone was seen just once. The CDR3 spells CASGLHWTSGRSDEQFF. CDR3 nucleotides: TGTGCTAGTGGTTTGCATTGGACTAGCGGGAGGTCTGATGAGCAGTTCTTC. The chain combines TRBV12-5 with TRBJ2-1; 14 nucleotides agree with TRBD2. Germline V gives CDR1 LGHNT, CDR2 FRNRAP. V shed 2 bases and J 8 bases; nucleotides not matched to a gene: 8. The CDR3 is made up of 17 amino acids.

The rearrangement links TRBV4-1 to TRBJ2-7; perhaps TRBD2 as D (5 bases). Germline V gives CDR1 MGHRA, CDR2 YSYEKL. The CDR3 covers 16 residues. Trimming removed 0 bases at V and 2 bases at J, with 14 bases between. The CDR3 is CASSQDQTPGTYEQYF. DNA of the CDR3: TGCGCCAGCAGCCAAGATCAAACTCCGGGGACCTACGAGCAGTACTTC.

The chain combines TRBV5-1 with TRBJ2-1; 11 positions match TRBD2. The CDR3 is made up of 15 amino acids. Per germline, CDR1 SGHRS and CDR2 YFSETQ. J lost 5 bases, V lost 4 bases, and 5 bases had no gene match. The CDR3, as DNA: TGCGCCAGCAGCCCGGGACTAGCGGAGAACAATGAGCAGTTCTTC. Translation: CASSPGLAENNEQFF. The entire variable domain, with the rest obtained from reference TRBV5-1 and TRBJ2-1, is as follows: KAGVTQTPRYLIKTRGQQVTLSCSPISGHRSVSWYQQTPGQGLQFLFEYFSETQRNKGNFPGRFSGRQFSNSRSEMNVSTLELGDSALYLCASSPGLAENNEQFFGPGTRLTVL.

The chain recombines TRBV5-1 with TRBJ2-5; D might be TRBD1 (5 bases). There are 13 residues in the CDR3. The V gene's germline CDR1 is SGHRS and CDR2 YFSETQ. Trimming shortened V by 1 base and J by 5 bases, and 9 bases separated the two germline ends. The CDR3 here is CASSLIGAETQYF. CDR3 nucleotides: TGCGCCAGCAGCTTGATAGGGGCCGAGACCCAGTACTTC.

To note about this clone: Distinct nucleotide sequences in the sample also encode this CDR3. The V and J genes are TRBV2 and TRBJ2-7; 8 bases align to TRBD1. This CDR3 region has 12 residues. Looked up from germline, CDR1 is SNHLY and CDR2 is FYNNEI. Trimming took 8 bases from V and 3 from J; bases not matched to a gene: 3. The CDR3: CASRDRGYEQYF. The CDR3 DNA follows: TGTGCCAGCCGCGACAGGGGCTACGAGCAGTACTTC. Drawing the rest from reference TRBV2 and TRBJ2-7, the complete variable domain is EPEVTQTPSHQVTQMGQEVILRCVPISNHLYFYWYRQILGQKVEFLVSFYNNEISEKSEIFDDQFSVERPDGSNFTLKIRSTKLEDSAMYFCASRDRGYEQYFGPGTRLTVT.

The chain joins TRBV19 to TRBJ2-5; D remains unclear. CDR3 size: 14 residues. The germline gives CDR1 LNHDA, CDR2 SQIVND (reference sequence). V was cut by 8 bases and J by 1 base, with 14 bases left in between. The chain's CDR3 is CASSVRRAQETQYF. DNA for the CDR3: TGTGCCAGTTCCGTGAGAAGGGCCCAAGAGACCCAGTACTTC.

The rearrangement links TRBV2 to TRBJ2-5; 7 bases align to TRBD1. CDR1 and CDR2 (germline): SNHLY, FYNNEI. The CDR3 length is 15 residues. J was trimmed by 7 bases and V by 7 bases; bases with no gene match: 15. CDR3 protein: CASTSRGTDYGTQYF. CDR3 in DNA: TGTGCCAGCACCTCTCGTGGGACAGATTACGGGACCCAGTACTTC.

This clone was found once. The chain employs TRBV7-9 and TRBJ2-7; the match to TRBD1 covers 11 bases. CDR1 SEHNR and CDR2 FQNEAQ come from the germline V gene (reference sequence). J lost 1 base, V lost 6 bases, and 8 bases had no gene match. The CDR3 length is 16 residues. CDR3 loop: CASRPAGDRGSYEQYF. DNA for the CDR3: TGTGCCAGCAGGCCCGCCGGGGACAGGGGGTCCTACGAGCAGTACTTC.

The chain is built from TRBV7-2 and TRBJ2-1; D gene uncertain. V lost 5 bases and J 9 bases, leaving 17 bases between the germline ends. The CDR3 extends over 14 amino acids. Germline CDR1 is SGHTA and CDR2 is FQGNSA. The CDR3 DNA reads TGTGCCAGCAGCCAGACCCCGGAACACACTGAGCAGTTCTTC. Translation: CASSQTPEHTEQFF.

A single count supports this clone. The chain links TRBV11-3 to TRBJ2-3; 7 bases line up with TRBD1. CDR1 is SGHNT and CDR2 is YENEEA in the germline V gene. The CDR3 spans 12 residues. The trim removed 5 bases at V and 6 bases at J, leaving 2 bases unmatched. CDR3 nucleotides: TGTGCCAGCAGCACAGGGGTGGATACGCAGTATTTT. Amino acid sequence: CASSTGVDTQYF.